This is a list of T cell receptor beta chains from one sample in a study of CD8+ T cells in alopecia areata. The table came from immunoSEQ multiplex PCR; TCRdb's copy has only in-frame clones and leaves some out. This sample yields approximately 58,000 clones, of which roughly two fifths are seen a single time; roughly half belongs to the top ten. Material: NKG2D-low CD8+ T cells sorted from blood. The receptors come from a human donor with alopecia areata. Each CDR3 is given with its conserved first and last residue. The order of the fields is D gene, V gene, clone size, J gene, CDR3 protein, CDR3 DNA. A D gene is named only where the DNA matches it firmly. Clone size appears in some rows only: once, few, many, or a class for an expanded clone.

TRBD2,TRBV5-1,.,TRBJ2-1,CASTQGGREPYNEQFF,TGCGCCAGCACCCAGGGTGGGCGGGAGCCCTACAATGAGCAGTTCTTC
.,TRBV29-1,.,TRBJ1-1,CSGCRELTSNTEAFF,TGCAGCGGTTGCAGGGAATTAACATCGAACACTGAAGCTTTCTTT
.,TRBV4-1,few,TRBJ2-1,CASSHLGTLGNEQFF,TGCGCCAGCAGCCACTTAGGGACCCTCGGCAATGAGCAGTTCTTC
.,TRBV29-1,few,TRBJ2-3,CSVVDWIWGTDTQYF,TGCAGCGTTGTGGACTGGATTTGGGGCACAGATACGCAGTATTTT
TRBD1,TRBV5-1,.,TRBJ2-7,CASSGDSYEQYF,TGCGCCAGCAGCGGGGACAGCTACGAGCAGTACTTC
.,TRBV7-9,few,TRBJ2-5,CASSARDQETQYF,TGTGCCAGCAGCGCCCGGGACCAAGAGACCCAGTACTTC
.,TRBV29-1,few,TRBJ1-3,CSVESGARAIYF,TGCAGCGTTGAATCAGGGGCCCGCGCCATATATTTT
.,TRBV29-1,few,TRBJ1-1,CSVEGGNTEAFF,TGCAGCGTTGAAGGGGGCAACACTGAAGCTTTCTTT
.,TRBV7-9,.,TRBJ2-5,CAMLGQYF,TGTGCCATGCTCGGACAGTACTTC
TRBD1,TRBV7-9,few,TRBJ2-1,CASSSERQGQNNEQFF,TGTGCCAGCAGCTCTGAGCGACAGGGCCAAAACAATGAGCAGTTCTTC
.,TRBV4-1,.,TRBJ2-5,CASSQGGGRGETQYF,TGCGCCAGCAGCCAAGGTGGAGGTCGGGGAGAGACCCAGTACTTC
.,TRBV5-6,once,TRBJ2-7,CASSWGDDGQYF,TGTGCCAGCAGCTGGGGGGACGACGGGCAGTACTTC
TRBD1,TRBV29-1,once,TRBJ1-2,CSVDTGVRDGYTF,TGCAGCGTGGATACAGGGGTTCGGGATGGCTACACCTTC
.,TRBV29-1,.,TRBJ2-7,CSVKEGVEAVYEQYF,TGCAGCGTGAAGGAGGGAGTCGAGGCGGTCTACGAGCAGTACTTC